One and the same sample provided the 14 T cell receptor beta chains below, sequenced in a study of post-analysis software for immune sequencing data. Unique-molecular-identifier-tagged TCR beta cDNA libraries were used. One entry per CDR3 protein, called by TCRdb with MiXCR from the PCR reads. Here the sample spans roughly 800,000 distinct CDR3 sequences, about 57% being singletons. These receptors are not linked to any known antigen. General observations from the study: Included in a set of roughly 5 TRBV segments more frequent in patients than controls were TRBV5-6, TRBV5-1 and TRBV20-1.

Sample: blood. All receptors come from a girl aged 10 to 17 with multiple sclerosis.

J is TRBJ1-5 and V is TRBV7-9, with D hard to call. The CDR3 loop spans 14 amino acids. V lost 7 bases, J lost 6 bases, and 16 bases lay in between. Per germline, CDR1 SEHNR and CDR2 FQNEAQ (reference sequence). The CDR3 nucleotides read TGTGCCAGCACCTCCGGGGTTTCGAGTCAGCCCCAGCATTTT. Its protein is CASTSGVSSQPQHF. The full variable domain, its missing parts supplied by reference TRBV7-9 and TRBJ1-5, is DTGVSQNPRHKITKRGQNVTFRCDPISEHNRLYWYRQTLGQGPEFLTYFQNEAQLEKSRLLSDRFSAERPKGSFSTLEIQRTEQGDSAMYLCASTSGVSSQPQHFGDGTRLSIL.

The chain links TRBV7-9 to TRBJ2-5; D is ambiguous. The DNA end is a closer match to TRBJ2-7, so the J assignment may be wrong. Germline loops: CDR1 SEHNR, CDR2 FQNEAQ (reference sequence). This CDR3 has 11 amino acids. The DNA of the CDR3 is TGTGCCAGCAGCCCTGTGGTCGAGCAGTACTTC. Protein sequence: CASSPVVEQYF.

This clonotype has only a few counts. The V and J genes are TRBV20-1 and TRBJ2-4; 8 positions match TRBD2. With V trimmed by 0 bases and J by 13 bases, 23 bases remained unmatched. CDR3 length: 18 residues. CDR1 and CDR2 (germline): DFQATT, SNEGSKA (reference sequence). The CDR3 here is CSARDLRGRPLVREEQYF. The CDR3 region has the DNA TGCAGTGCTAGAGATCTGCGCGGGAGGCCCCTGGTTCGAGAAGAGCAGTACTTC.

In its sample, this clonotype was seen a few times. For the CDR3, the DNA is TGTGCCAGCAGCTTAGCGTGGCGCGGTGATCCCTACGAGCAGTACTTC. Protein: CASSLAWRGDPYEQYF. This chain connects TRBV7-2 to TRBJ2-7; D is uncertain. V was trimmed by 0 bases and J by 2 bases, leaving 14 bases between them. Germline lookup yields CDR1 SGHTA and CDR2 FQGNSA. This CDR3 contains 16 residues.

The chain joins TRBV7-9 to TRBJ2-1; 7 bases line up with TRBD1. Germline CDR1 is SEHNR and CDR2 is FQNEAQ (reference sequence). The CDR3 is 16 residues long. The junction had 11 bases not matched to a gene; V was cut back by 4 bases and J by 5 bases. CDR3 protein: CASSSPPDRPNNEQFF. CDR3 sequence (DNA): TGTGCCAGCAGCTCCCCCCCGGACAGGCCAAACAATGAGCAGTTCTTC.

CDR3 loop: CASSYSTGPYGYTF. The CDR3 DNA follows: TGTGCCAGCAGTTACTCGACAGGCCCCTATGGCTACACCTTC. The V call is TRBV6-5, the J call TRBJ1-2; possibly TRBD1 for D (6 bases). Trimming shortened V by 0 bases and J by 4 bases, and 9 bases separated the two germline ends. CDR1 is MNHEY and CDR2 is SVGAGI in the germline V gene. This CDR3 region has 14 residues.

The chain is built from TRBV12-3 or TRBV12-4 and TRBJ2-1; possibly TRBD2 for D (5 bases). V was clipped by 4 bases and J by 9 bases, with 19 bases between them. The CDR3 runs 15 residues. CDR3 loop: CASSSLGSVGSEQFF. In nucleotides, the CDR3 is TGTGCCAGCAGTTCCCTAGGAAGCGTGGGGAGTGAGCAGTTCTTC.

The sample holds a few counts of this clonotype. The rearrangement links TRBV5-1 to TRBJ2-7, with 10 bases matching TRBD2. There are 15 residues in the CDR3. V shed 1 base, J shed 5 bases, and the junction held 6 bases outside the gene matches. CDR1 SGHRS and CDR2 YFSETQ come from the germline V gene. The CDR3 sequence: CASSLSSGSVNEQYF. CDR3 coding DNA: TGCGCCAGCAGCTTGTCTAGCGGGAGTGTCAACGAGCAGTACTTC.

The V gene is TRBV20-1, the J gene TRBJ2-1; D unresolved. From germline, CDR1 is DFQATT and CDR2 SNEGSKA (reference sequence). With 5 bases removed from V and 10 bases from J, the gap between germline ends came to 18 bases. The CDR3 loop spans 13 amino acids. The DNA for the CDR3 is TGCAGTGCTGCCAAGACTGCCCGGTTGGAGCAGTTCTTC. Translated: CSAAKTARLEQFF.

This clonotype was seen a handful of times. The chain uses TRBV5-1 and TRBJ2-5; 15 bases are shared with TRBD2. The trim removed 2 bases at V and 2 bases at J, leaving 10 bases unmatched. CDR3 length: 19 residues. Germline V CDR1 and CDR2: SGHRS, YFSETQ. Here the CDR3 reads CASSFIPGLAGGFQETQYF. The CDR3, as DNA: TGCGCCAGCAGCTTCATTCCGGGACTAGCGGGGGGCTTTCAAGAGACCCAGTACTTC.

This clonotype appeared a few times. The CDR3 region has the DNA TGTGCCAGCTCACCAATAGAGGGAAACATTCAGTACTTC. Translated: CASSPIEGNIQYF. The chain links TRBV18 to TRBJ2-4; D is perhaps TRBD2 (5 bases). The CDR3 covers 13 residues. Trimming left V 2 bases short and J 6 bases short, with 8 bases between. Looked up from germline, CDR1 is KGHSH and CDR2 is LQKENI.

This sequence joins TRBV5-1 and TRBJ2-1, with unresolved D. Deletions cut 3 bases from V and 8 bases from J, with 9 bases between. The germline CDR1 and CDR2 sequences are SGHRS and YFSETQ. This CDR3 region has 12 residues. The CDR3 is CASSWERHEQFF. The CDR3 DNA follows: TGCGCCAGCAGCTGGGAAAGGCATGAGCAGTTCTTC.

In this sample, this clonotype turned up a few times. The chain carries TRBV20-1 and TRBJ2-1; maybe TRBD2 (7 bases). CDR1 is DFQATT and CDR2 is SNEGSKA in the germline V gene (reference sequence). V dropped 6 bases and J dropped 7 bases, with 16 bases sitting between them. The CDR3 has 13 residues. The CDR3 DNA sequence: TGCAGTGCCCGGGGGGCCTTTGCTAATGAGCAGTTCTTC. It translates to CSARGAFANEQFF.

The chain is built from TRBV5-1 and TRBJ2-3, with 8 positions matching TRBD2. This CDR3 contains 14 residues. The germline V gene has CDR1 SGHRS and CDR2 YFSETQ. V was clipped by 3 bases and J by 2 bases; unmatched bases: 2. CDR3 loop: CASSSGGDTDTQYF. CDR3 nucleotide sequence: TGCGCCAGCAGCTCGGGGGGGGACACAGATACGCAGTATTTT.